These 29 T cell receptor beta chains came from one sample sequenced in a study of blood T cells in healthy people across ages. Next came a second PCR, run for about 7 to 12 cycles, which used a sample-barcoded 5' primer along with a J-beta primer mix. MiXCR, applied by TCRdb to the 5' RACE reads, yields one record per CDR3 protein. The table includes fewer than 950,000 distinct CDR3 sequences, roughly 35% detected once. The sequenced material came from blood. These receptors all stem from a young man in good health.

A note on this clonotype: A clone one base away is much larger, so this may be a read error. The CDR3 does not end in the conserved phenylalanine or tryptophan, so this is likely a read error. The genes are TRBV20-1 and TRBJ2-3; perhaps D is TRBD1 or TRBD2 (6 bases each). The ends were cut back, 0 bases at V and 3 bases at J, with 13 bases in the middle. The CDR3 covers 15 residues. Germline V lookup: CDR1 DFQATT, CDR2 SNEGSKA (reference sequence). The CDR3 DNA follows: TGCAGTGCTAGAGAGGAGGGGGTGGTAACAGATACGCAGTATGTT. This encodes CSAREEGVVTDTQYV.

On this clonotype itself: A much more abundant neighbour one base away suggests this may be a read error. V usage is TRBV12-3 or TRBV12-4 and J usage is TRBJ2-7; 8 bases map to TRBD1. The V and J ends lost 7 bases and 2 bases, in that order; junction bases with no gene match: 7. The CDR3 totals 14 residues. CDR3 sequence reads: CASMGTGVTYEQYF. CDR3 DNA: TGTGCCAGCATGGGGACAGGAGTCACCTACGAGCAGTACTTC.

This chain connects TRBV18 to TRBJ1-2; D is uncertain. The CDR3 runs 15 residues. Germline CDR1 KGHSH, CDR2 LQKENI. With 6 bases removed from V and 3 bases from J, the gap between germline ends came to 17 bases. In nucleotides, the CDR3 is TGTGCCAGCTCCCTGAAAGAGGGCAGTTACTATGGCTACACCTTC. It codes for CASSLKEGSYYGYTF.

The rearrangement joins TRBV4-3 to TRBJ2-1; TRBD2 matches 13 bases. The CDR3 runs to 16 residues. Per germline, CDR1 LGHNA and CDR2 YSLEER. V gave up 1 base and J gave up 8 bases; unmatched junction bases: 5. The CDR3 region is CASSQAGLAGVYEQFF. DNA of the CDR3: TGCGCCAGCAGCCAAGCCGGACTAGCGGGGGTGTATGAGCAGTTCTTC.

The chain links TRBV3-1 to TRBJ2-3; 7 bases agree with TRBD1. CDR3 length: 15 amino acids. The germline gives CDR1 LGHDT, CDR2 YNNKEL (reference sequence). With V trimmed by 0 bases and J by 7 bases, 7 bases remained unmatched. In DNA form, the CDR3 reads TGTGCCAGCAGCCAAGATATAGGGGGCTCAAATACGCAGTATTTT. It translates to CASSQDIGGSNTQYF.

This clonotype was detected ten times or more. V and J are TRBV7-9 and TRBJ1-5; no definite D call. The length of the CDR3 is 14 residues. CDR1 is SEHNR and CDR2 is FQNEAQ in the germline V gene (reference sequence). With 0 bases removed from V and 2 bases from J, the gap between germline ends came to 5 bases. CDR3 coding DNA: TGTGCCAGCAGCTTAGCGCTGGGCAATCAGCCCCAGCATTTT. It codes for CASSLALGNQPQHF.

The chain is built from TRBV7-3 and TRBJ2-1; the match to TRBD2 covers 7 bases. Losses at the gene ends were 4 bases for V and 8 bases for J; bases not matched to a gene: 8. The CDR3 contains 14 residues. From germline, CDR1 is SGHTA and CDR2 FQGTGA. The CDR3 DNA reads TGTGCCAGCAGCTCCGGGGGAGGGAGCGATGAGCAGTTCTTC. Translated, it gives CASSSGGGSDEQFF.

The table lists this clonotype with a few counts. V is TRBV20-1 and J is TRBJ1-4, with TRBD1 matching over 8 bases. The CDR3 is 14 amino acids. V lost 2 bases to trimming and J lost 6 bases; unmatched junction nucleotides: 5. The germline gives CDR1 DFQATT, CDR2 SNEGSKA (reference sequence). The CDR3 nucleotides are TGCAGTGCTAGAAGGGCAGGGGGCTATGAAAAACTGTTTTTT. Translating it yields CSARRAGGYEKLFF.

The chain joins TRBV20-1 to TRBJ1-1; possible D gene TRBD1, 6 bases. This CDR3 has 14 residues. From germline, CDR1 is DFQATT and CDR2 SNEGSKA (reference sequence). The V gene lost 5 bases and the J gene lost 0 bases, with 13 bases spanning the gap. CDR3 protein: CSARPGHLNTEAFF. CDR3 in DNA: TGCAGTGCTCGCCCGGGACATTTGAACACTGAAGCTTTCTTT.

This clonotype showed up many times. The J gene is TRBJ2-5, the V gene TRBV5-1, with D perhaps matching TRBD2 (6 bases). Germline V gene data show CDR1 as SGHRS and CDR2 as YFSETQ. V was shortened by 0 bases and J by 2 bases, with 14 bases between the two germline ends. This CDR3 is built from 16 residues. The CDR3 is CASSLDLPGLQETQYF. The CDR3 DNA reads TGCGCCAGCAGCTTGGATCTTCCGGGACTTCAAGAGACCCAGTACTTC.

This clonotype was detected only a few times. This chain connects TRBV12-3 or TRBV12-4 to TRBJ1-2; 8 bases line up with TRBD1. The length of the CDR3 is 12 residues. After removal of 5 bases from V and 13 bases from J, the junction contained 9 bases not matched to a gene. CDR3 sequence reads: CASSQRDRQSTF. The CDR3 nucleotides read TGTGCCAGCAGTCAAAGGGACAGGCAGTCCACCTTC.

This clonotype was observed many times. The chain recombines TRBV5-1 with TRBJ2-5; no clear D. The CDR3 is 15 residues long. Germline values: CDR1 SGHRS, CDR2 YFSETQ. V was cut by 0 bases and J by 1 base, with 10 bases left in between. For the CDR3, the DNA is TGCGCCAGCAGCTTGGACCTTGGAACCCAAGAGACCCAGTACTTC. It encodes CASSLDLGTQETQYF.

This clonotype was counted only a few times. The chain links TRBV29-1 to TRBJ1-4; the match to TRBD1 covers 8 bases. There are 16 residues in the CDR3. The V gene end was trimmed by 0 bases and the J gene end by 7 bases; junction bases not matched to a gene: 10. Germline V gene lookup returns CDR1 SQVTM and CDR2 ANQGSEA. CDR3 nucleotides: TGCAGCGTTGAAGATCTTCGGCGTACAGGGGGTGAAAAACTGTTTTTT. Residues: CSVEDLRRTGGEKLFF.

The CDR3, as DNA: TGTGCCAGCAGCCGAGCGTTGGACTACGAGCAGTACTTC. It yields the protein CASSRALDYEQYF. J is TRBJ2-7 and V is TRBV4-2; D not certain. The V end was cut by 4 bases, the J end by 3 bases, with 10 bases between. This CDR3 comprises 13 residues. Germline-derived CDR1 and CDR2 are LGHNA and YNFKEQ.

This clonotype showed up just a few times. The J gene is TRBJ2-3, the V gene TRBV11-2, with D perhaps matching TRBD1 (6 bases). This CDR3 is built from 16 residues. With 5 bases removed from V and 0 bases from J, the gap between germline ends came to 15 bases. Germline lookup yields CDR1 SGHAT and CDR2 FQNNGV. The CDR3 DNA reads as TGTGCCAGCAGCGACAGCACAGGGAATAGCACAGATACGCAGTATTTT. Its protein product is CASSDSTGNSTDTQYF.

This clonotype was counted between two and nine times. The chain combines TRBV20-1 with TRBJ1-5; TRBD1 agrees at 8 bases. Trimming at V came to 0 bases and at J to 4 bases, leaving 5 bases not matched to a gene. CDR3 length: 15 residues. Germline-derived CDR1 and CDR2 are DFQATT and SNEGSKA (reference sequence). CDR3: CSARDGTGGNQPQHF. The CDR3 nucleotides are TGCAGTGCTAGAGACGGTACAGGGGGAAATCAGCCCCAGCATTTT.

As for this clonotype: An end of the junction does not agree with germline; a read error may underlie this. The chain combines TRBV27 with TRBJ1-1; D is ambiguous. This CDR3 spans 13 amino acids. The V gene's germline CDR1 is MNHEY and CDR2 SMNVEV (reference sequence). This CDR3 is CASSPGWNTVAFF. CDR3 nucleotides: TGTGCCAGCAGTCCAGGCTGGAACACTGTAGCTTTCTTT.

The chain couples TRBV4-2 to TRBJ1-5, with a weak D call TRBD1 (5 bases). There are 18 residues in the CDR3. Trimming took 3 bases from V and 0 from J, leaving 18 bases between them. Per germline, CDR1 LGHNA and CDR2 YNFKEQ. In nucleotides, the CDR3 is TGTGCCAGCAGCCACCCTGACAGCTTCAATCATAGCAATCAGCCCCAGCATTTT. Translating it yields CASSHPDSFNHSNQPQHF.

The chain recombines TRBV7-2 with TRBJ2-7, with D tentatively TRBD2 (6 bases). The end of the DNA is better explained by TRBJ2-5, so the J call may be wrong. The germline V gene has CDR1 SGHTA and CDR2 FQGNSA. The CDR3 runs 16 residues. CDR3 protein: CASSLPPGPAGETQYF. For the CDR3, the DNA is TGTGCCAGCAGCTTACCCCCGGGACCAGCGGGAGAGACCCAGTACTTC.

V usage is TRBV6-1 and J usage is TRBJ1-5; perhaps TRBD1 as D (6 bases). The CDR3 is 15 amino acids. Looked up from germline, CDR1 is MNHNS and CDR2 is SASEGT. V shed 1 base and J shed 2 bases, with 9 bases lying between them. CDR3 sequence (DNA): TGTGCCAGCAGTGAAGACAGGGTCGGCAATCAGCCCCAGCATTTT. This translates into CASSEDRVGNQPQHF.

At least ten counts were recorded for this clonotype. This rearrangement joins TRBV7-2 to TRBJ2-3; no firm D call. CDR1 SGHTA and CDR2 FQGNSA come from the germline V gene. This CDR3 spans 14 amino acids. V lost 5 bases and J lost 0, with 9 bases in between. This CDR3 reads CASSLDDSTDTQYF. Written as DNA, the CDR3 is TGTGCCAGCAGCCTTGACGACAGCACAGATACGCAGTATTTT.

This clonotype came up a few times. V and J are TRBV27 and TRBJ2-3; weak D call: TRBD1 (6 bases). Between the trimmed V and J ends, which lost 3 bases and 4 bases, there was a span of 14 bases. Germline V gene data show CDR1 as MNHEY and CDR2 as SMNVEV (reference sequence). The CDR3 spans 15 residues. The CDR3 DNA reads TGTGCCAGCAGTTTCACAGGGCCTCCCCCAGATACGCAGTATTTT. It is translated as CASSFTGPPPDTQYF.

This clonotype was observed many times. This rearrangement joins TRBV12-3 or TRBV12-4 to TRBJ1-5, with 8 bases that match TRBD1. The V segment lost 5 bases and the J segment 4 bases; nucleotides outside the gene matches: 13. This CDR3 spans 17 amino acids. The CDR3 spells CASSLLTGGMRNQPQHF. The CDR3 bases are TGTGCCAGCAGTCTTTTAACAGGGGGGATGCGGAATCAGCCCCAGCATTTT.

This clonotype appeared a few times. The rearrangement joins TRBV12-3 or TRBV12-4 to TRBJ1-2; a possible D gene is TRBD1 (6 bases). The CDR3 runs to 13 residues. V was shortened by 2 bases and J by 8 bases, with 12 bases between the two germline ends. CDR3 DNA: TGTGCCAGCAGTTTAAGGGGGGCAAGGGGCTACACCTTC. This encodes CASSLRGARGYTF.

The genes are TRBV9 and TRBJ2-5; TRBD1 agrees at 7 bases. The V gene's germline CDR1 is SGDLS and CDR2 YYNGEE. The CDR3 consists of 15 residues. With V trimmed by 2 bases and J by 5 bases, 9 bases remained unmatched. CDR3 residues: CASSVGTVFGETQYF. The CDR3 bases are TGTGCCAGCAGCGTTGGGACAGTATTCGGGGAGACCCAGTACTTC.

This clonotype turned up a few times. The J gene is TRBJ1-1, the V gene TRBV2; 8 nucleotides agree with TRBD1. CDR1 SNHLY and CDR2 FYNNEI come from the germline V gene. This CDR3 has 14 residues. The ends lost 7 bases at V and 6 bases at J; junction bases unmatched: 10. DNA for the CDR3: TGTGCCAGCAATAAGGACAGGGTGTCTCCTGAAGCTTTCTTT. Translated, it gives CASNKDRVSPEAFF.

The V gene is TRBV4-2, the J gene TRBJ1-6; D remains unclear. This CDR3 is built from 13 residues. Trimming removed 4 bases from V and 3 bases from J, with 4 bases in between. Germline V gene lookup returns CDR1 LGHNA and CDR2 YNFKEQ. The CDR3 loop reads CASSRNYNSPLHF. The CDR3 region has the DNA TGTGCCAGCAGCCGGAACTATAATTCACCCCTCCACTTT.

On this clonotype: With a much larger clone just one base away, this may be a read error. The CDR3 does not end in the conserved phenylalanine or tryptophan, so this is likely a read error. The chain joins TRBV7-3 to TRBJ2-1, with D perhaps given as TRBD1 or TRBD2 (6 bases each). The germline V and J ends were trimmed by 2 bases and 8 bases, with 16 bases remaining between them. Germline CDR1 and CDR2: SGHTA and FQGTGA. The CDR3 is made up of 15 amino acids. The CDR3 reads CASSLLGGRLDEQFV. The CDR3 bases are TGTGCCAGCAGCTTACTGGGGGGCCGGTTGGATGAGCAGTTCGTC.

Regarding this clonotype: A read error may be the cause here, since a much bigger clone is one base away. The chain has TRBV7-9 and TRBJ2-1, with TRBD1 matching 10 bases. The CDR3 covers 16 residues. The germline CDR1 and CDR2 sequences are SEHNR and FQNEAQ (reference sequence). The CDR3 sequence is CASSTSTGGYENERFF. The DNA for the CDR3 is TGTGCCAGCAGCACCTCGACAGGGGGCTACGAAAATGAGCGGTTCTTC.